This T cell receptor beta chain was identified during a study of blood T cells in healthy people across ages. General study findings and limits: Both naive CD4+ cell counts and diversity were greater in long-lived donors than in aged donors. Reliance upon unsorted PBMCs precluded definitive naive versus antigen-experienced comparison.

A remark on this clonotype: Its antigen is not identified.

The V end was cut by 6 bases, the J end by 7 bases, with 19 bases between. The CDR3 has 15 amino acids. Peripheral blood, roughly 9.1 milliliters per donor, was collected. PCR was performed a second time for about 6 to 12 cycles using a sample-barcoded 5' primer and a J-beta primer mix. TCRdb reanalysed the 5' RACE reads using MiXCR and keeps one entry per CDR3 protein. This table holds hundreds of thousands of distinct CDR3 sequences, 25% found once. Another study also made use of these data, one on T cells of mothers and their children. From that study: Donors were three healthy Caucasian mothers and their six children.

This receptor was taken from a boy aged 5 to 17 in good health. The sample consisted of blood. The rearrangement uses TRBV12-3 or TRBV12-4 and TRBJ2-1, with a weak D call TRBD2 (6 bases). The CDR3 bases are TGTGCCAGCAGGGTGACTAGTTTCGGCAGAAATGAGCAGTTCTTC. This sequence encodes CASRVTSFGRNEQFF.